These T cell receptor beta chains were read from a single sample in a study of blood T cells in healthy people across ages. TCRdb ran MiXCR on the 5' RACE reads and lists one entry per CDR3 protein. The data show 1.2 million to 1.5 million distinct CDR3 sequences, 45% to 70% seen once. The sample taken for sequencing was blood. These receptors were obtained from a man between 18 and 29 years old in good health. Both conserved end residues are part of each CDR3. A D gene is named only where the DNA matches it firmly. Clone size is not always given. Where it is, it says once, few, many or a class for expanded clones.

d_call clone_size j_call v_call cdr3_nt cdr3_aa
. . TRBJ2-4 TRBV29-1 TGCAGCGTCTCGACAGCAGCCGAAAACATTCAGTACTTC CSVSTAAENIQYF
TRBD2 . TRBJ2-1 TRBV20-1 TGCAGTGCCACCCAGGGACGGCTAAATAAGCGGGAGGGCAATGAGCAGTTCTTC CSATQGRLNKREGNEQFF
TRBD1 . TRBJ2-5 TRBV15 TGTGCCACCAGCGGGACAGCGGTTTCATTGACCCAGTACTTC CATSGTAVSLTQYF
TRBD2 few TRBJ2-1 TRBV4-2 TGTGCCAGCCGGACTAGCGGGGACAATGAGCAGTTCTTC CASRTSGDNEQFF
. once TRBJ2-7 TRBV27 TGTGCCAGCCGACCATCGGGACTCAAAAGCCCCTACGAGCAGTACTTC CASRPSGLKSPYEQYF
. . TRBJ2-7 TRBV7-9 TGTGCCAGCAGCCCGTCGGTGCAGGCACTCTACGAGCAGTACTTC CASSPSVQALYEQYF
. . TRBJ2-4 TRBV10-3 TGTGCCATCAGTGATAGGCTAGTTGGGGGCATTCAGTACTTC CAISDRLVGGIQYF
TRBD1 once TRBJ2-7 TRBV11-2 TGTGCCAGCAGCTTAGTTTCGGGACAGGGGGGGACTAGCTCCTACGAGCAGTACTTC CASSLVSGQGGTSSYEQYF
TRBD2 . TRBJ2-1 TRBV5-1 TGCGCCAGCAGCTTGGATAGCGGGAGTGGGCCCAATGAGCAGTTCTTC CASSLDSGSGPNEQFF
. . TRBJ2-1 TRBV27 TGTGCCAGCAGTTTTAGAGGGACAAATGAGCAGTTCTTC CASSFRGTNEQFF
TRBD2 . TRBJ2-1 TRBV5-1 TGCGCCAGCAGCGTGACTAGCGTGAGTAACAATGAGCAGTTCTTC CASSVTSVSNNEQFF
. . TRBJ1-6 TRBV25-1 TGTGCCAGCAGTTCTAGTCAGCCGCCCCTCCACTTT CASSSSQPPLHF
. . TRBJ2-7 TRBV21-1 TGTGCCAGCAGCAAAGCAGGAGGACGGGAGGGGCAGTACTTC CASSKAGGREGQYF
. . TRBJ1-2 TRBV2 TGTGCCAGCACCCTCCGAACAGGACCTTATGGCTCCACCTTC CASTLRTGPYGSTF
. . TRBJ1-5 TRBV4-2 TGTGCCAGCAGCCAAGATGCGGCCGACACAGGACAGCCCCAGCATTTT CASSQDAADTGQPQHF
. few TRBJ2-7 TRBV9 TGTGCCAGCAGCGTAGACGGGAGCCCCTACGAGCAGTACTTC CASSVDGSPYEQYF
. few TRBJ2-3 TRBV12-3/TRBV12-4 TGTGCCAGCAGCATAGCGCGAAGCACAGATACGCAGTATTTT CASSIARSTDTQYF
TRBD2 . TRBJ2-4 TRBV7-2 TGTGCCAGCAGCTCCCTAGCGGGAGATCCCAAAAACATTCAGTACTTC CASSSLAGDPKNIQYF
. . TRBJ2-7 TRBV5-1 TGCGCCAACTTGGGGTCCTTTTCCTACGAGCAGTACTTC CANLGSFSYEQYF
. . TRBJ2-3 TRBV5-1 TGCGCCACTTCCCAAGGTGAATCCGATACGCAGTATTTT CATSQGESDTQYF
. few TRBJ2-1 TRBV7-9 TGTGCCAGCAGCTCCCGGGACGGAGAGCAGTTCTTC CASSSRDGEQFF
. . TRBJ2-7 TRBV4-3 . CASSQVGRGSTRRYF
TRBD1 . TRBJ2-5 TRBV19 TGTGCCAGTAGCGCACCCAGGGGGATCCAAGAGACCCAGTACTTC CASSAPRGIQETQYF
. . TRBJ1-4 TRBV4-3 TGCGCCAGCAGCCAAGAAGCAAGGGAGGAAAAACTGTTTTTT CASSQEAREEKLFF
. . TRBJ1-1 TRBV6-2/TRBV6-3 TGTGCCAGCAGGCGTAACGGGGCGGGATCCACTGAAGCTTTCTTT CASRRNGAGSTEAFF
. . TRBJ2-7 TRBV27 TGTGCCAGCAGTTCGAAGGTCTACGAGCAGTACTTC CASSSKVYEQYF
. . TRBJ2-1 TRBV7-9 TGTGCCAGCAGCTTAGCGGTGGGGCTCGATGAGCAGTTCTTC CASSLAVGLDEQFF
. . TRBJ2-4 TRBV28 TGTGCCAGCAGCCCAAAAGGGACACCTCCAGACCTACAGCAGTACTTC CASSPKGTPPDLQQYF
. . TRBJ2-5 TRBV5-1 TGCGCCAGCAGCAAGGTAGCGGACCAAGAGACCCAGTACTTC CASSKVADQETQYF
TRBD2 . TRBJ2-7 TRBV12-3/TRBV12-4 TGTGCCAACAGTTACTTAGCGGGATTTCTCTACGAGCAGTACTTC CANSYLAGFLYEQYF
. . TRBJ2-7 TRBV3-1 TGTGCCAGCAGCCAAGTACGAAGCGGAGGAGAGCAGTACTTC CASSQVRSGGEQYF
. . TRBJ2-1 TRBV6-5 TGTGCCAGCAGAAGACAGCATGAGCAGTTCTTC CASRRQHEQFF
TRBD1 once TRBJ2-3 TRBV6-1 TGTGCCAGCAGAGACAGGGGAGTGTATACAGATACGCAGTATTTT CASRDRGVYTDTQYF
. few TRBJ2-4 TRBV5-8 TGTGCCAGCAGCTTAAACATTCAGTACTTC CASSLNIQYF
TRBD2 . TRBJ2-4 TRBV12-3/TRBV12-4 TGTGCCAGCAGGCCCGGGGGTAGCGGGAGATTAAACATTCAGTACTTC CASRPGGSGRLNIQYF
. . TRBJ1-5 TRBV6-1 TGTGCCAGCAGTGAACCCGCCCAGCCCCAGCATTTT CASSEPAQPQHF
. . TRBJ2-1 TRBV7-9 TGTGCCAGCAGCCCAACGGCGGGGGCTGAGCAGTTCTTC CASSPTAGAEQFF
TRBD1 few TRBJ1-2 TRBV20-1 TGCAGTGCTAGAAGGACAGGGCTCGTGAACTATGGCTACACCTTC CSARRTGLVNYGYTF
. few TRBJ1-5 TRBV6-2/TRBV6-3 TGTGCCAGCAGTTACTCGACCGCAGGAACTCGGCCCCAGCATTTT CASSYSTAGTRPQHF
. once TRBJ2-3 TRBV6-1 TGTGCCAGCAACTCCAGGGGCAGTCCAGATACGCAGTATTTT CASNSRGSPDTQYF
TRBD1 . TRBJ2-7 TRBV2 TGTGCCAGCATGGACAGGGGGCTTAGAAACGAGCAGTACTTC CASMDRGLRNEQYF